This TCR beta chain was recorded in a study of siplizumab effects on memory and regulatory T cells. There are 15 residues in the CDR3. The germline gives CDR1 LNHDA, CDR2 SQIVND (reference sequence). V shed 6 bases and J shed 3 bases, with 14 bases lying between them. The protocol was immunoSEQ multiplex PCR, while the TCRdb copy is restricted to in-frame clones and leaves out a portion. The sample has around 26,000 clones; roughly 84% are singletons. The gene calls are TRBV19 and TRBJ1-4; TRBD1 might be the D (6 bases). The TCR originated in a human donor in good health. The sequenced sample consisted of memory CD4+ T cells sorted from blood. The CDR3 DNA follows: TGTGCCAGTAGCCTTAGGGGGGGAGCTAATGAAAAACTGTTTTTT. Amino acids: CASSLRGGANEKLFF.